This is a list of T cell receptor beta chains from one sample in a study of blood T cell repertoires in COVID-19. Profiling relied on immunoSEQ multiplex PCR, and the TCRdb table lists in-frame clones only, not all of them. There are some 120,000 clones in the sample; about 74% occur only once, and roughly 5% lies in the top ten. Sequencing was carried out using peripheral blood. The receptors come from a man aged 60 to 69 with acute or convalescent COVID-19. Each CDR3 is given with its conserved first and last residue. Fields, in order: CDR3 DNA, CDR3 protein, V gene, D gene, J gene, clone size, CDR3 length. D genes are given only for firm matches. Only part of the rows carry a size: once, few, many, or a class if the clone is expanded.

CDR3 DNA: TGTGCCAGGGGGGGGAGCTCCTACAATGAGCAGTTCTTC
CDR3 protein: CARGGSSYNEQFF
V gene: TRBV21-1
D gene: NA
J gene: TRBJ2-1
clone size: NA
CDR3 length: 13

CDR3 DNA: TGTGCCAGCAGCTCGCACGGGAGCGGCTATAGCACAGATACGCAGTATTTT
CDR3 protein: CASSSHGSGYSTDTQYF
V gene: TRBV5-4
D gene: NA
J gene: TRBJ2-3
clone size: NA
CDR3 length: 17

CDR3 DNA: TGTGCCAGCAGCTTATCAGCGCTGGATGAGCAGTTCTTC
CDR3 protein: CASSLSALDEQFF
V gene: TRBV7-3
D gene: NA
J gene: TRBJ2-1
clone size: NA
CDR3 length: 13

CDR3 DNA: TGCGCCAGCAGCTTGGCATCTCTCCGGGTGAACACTGAAGCTTTCTTT
CDR3 protein: CASSLASLRVNTEAFF
V gene: TRBV5-1
D gene: NA
J gene: TRBJ1-1
clone size: NA
CDR3 length: 16

CDR3 DNA: TGTGCCTGGAGTACGCAGGGGGCTATCTATGGCTACACCTTC
CDR3 protein: CAWSTQGAIYGYTF
V gene: TRBV30
D gene: TRBD1
J gene: TRBJ1-2
clone size: few
CDR3 length: 14

CDR3 DNA: TGTGCCAGCAGCTCGACAGGGGTGAAGACCTTC
CDR3 protein: CASSSTGVKTF
V gene: TRBV7-9
D gene: TRBD1
J gene: TRBJ1-2
clone size: NA
CDR3 length: 11

CDR3 DNA: TGTGCCAGCAGTAGACTAGCGGGGGGTTCGGATACGCAGTATTTT
CDR3 protein: CASSRLAGGSDTQYF
V gene: TRBV6-5
D gene: TRBD2
J gene: TRBJ2-3
clone size: once
CDR3 length: 15

CDR3 DNA: TGCAGCGTTGGGTACAATAGCAATCAGCCCCAGCATTTT
CDR3 protein: CSVGYNSNQPQHF
V gene: TRBV29-1
D gene: NA
J gene: TRBJ1-5
clone size: NA
CDR3 length: 13

CDR3 DNA: TGTGCCAGCAGCTTTGCCCCGCAACCGGATGAAAAACTGTTTTTT
CDR3 protein: CASSFAPQPDEKLFF
V gene: TRBV7-9
D gene: NA
J gene: TRBJ1-4
clone size: once
CDR3 length: 15

CDR3 DNA: TGTGCCAGCACCCTCGGGTCGGGGAGGGGAGACATTCAGTACTTC
CDR3 protein: CASTLGSGRGDIQYF
V gene: TRBV6-5
D gene: TRBD2
J gene: TRBJ2-4
clone size: once
CDR3 length: 15

CDR3 DNA: TGTGCCTGGAATAGCGGGGGGGATACGCAGTATTTT
CDR3 protein: CAWNSGGDTQYF
V gene: TRBV30
D gene: TRBD2
J gene: TRBJ2-3
clone size: NA
CDR3 length: 12

CDR3 DNA: TGTGCCAGCAGACAGGGGGGTGGCTATGGCTACACCTTC
CDR3 protein: CASRQGGGYGYTF
V gene: TRBV12-3/TRBV12-4
D gene: TRBD1
J gene: TRBJ1-2
clone size: NA
CDR3 length: 13

CDR3 DNA: TGTGCCACCTCGACTACCTACGAGCAGTACTTC
CDR3 protein: CATSTTYEQYF
V gene: TRBV27
D gene: NA
J gene: TRBJ2-7
clone size: NA
CDR3 length: 11

CDR3 DNA: TGCGCCAGCAGCACCTCGACAGGGGGCAATGAGCAGTTCTTC
CDR3 protein: CASSTSTGGNEQFF
V gene: TRBV5-1
D gene: TRBD1
J gene: TRBJ2-1
clone size: NA
CDR3 length: 14

CDR3 DNA: TGTGCCAGCAGCCATCTAGGGGGGGGAAACTCTGGAAACACCATATATTTT
CDR3 protein: CASSHLGGGNSGNTIYF
V gene: TRBV3-1/TRBV3-2
D gene: NA
J gene: TRBJ1-3
clone size: NA
CDR3 length: 17

CDR3 DNA: TGTGCCAGTAGCCAGACAGGCGGAAGCAATCAGCCCCAGCATTTT
CDR3 protein: CASSQTGGSNQPQHF
V gene: TRBV19
D gene: NA
J gene: TRBJ1-5
clone size: NA
CDR3 length: 15

CDR3 DNA: TGTGCCAGCAGTTACCGTCAGACTAGATACGAGCAGTACTTC
CDR3 protein: CASSYRQTRYEQYF
V gene: TRBV6-5
D gene: NA
J gene: TRBJ2-7
clone size: few
CDR3 length: 14

CDR3 DNA: TGTGCCAGCAGCCAAGCGCCGGGACAGGGCTACGAGCAGTACTTC
CDR3 protein: CASSQAPGQGYEQYF
V gene: TRBV3-1/TRBV3-2
D gene: TRBD1
J gene: TRBJ2-7
clone size: few
CDR3 length: 15

CDR3 DNA: TGTGCCAGCAACAATCGGGACAGGGAGAATTCACCCCTCCACTTT
CDR3 protein: CASNNRDRENSPLHF
V gene: TRBV2
D gene: TRBD1
J gene: TRBJ1-6
clone size: NA
CDR3 length: 15

CDR3 DNA: TGCGCCAGCAGCTTTAACCAGGGGGCTAATTCACCCCTCCACTTT
CDR3 protein: CASSFNQGANSPLHF
V gene: TRBV5-1
D gene: TRBD1
J gene: TRBJ1-6
clone size: few
CDR3 length: 15

CDR3 DNA: TGCGCCAGCAGCTTGGCCCCGCGGGACCCCTATGGCTACACCTTC
CDR3 protein: CASSLAPRDPYGYTF
V gene: TRBV5-1
D gene: NA
J gene: TRBJ1-2
clone size: few
CDR3 length: 15

CDR3 DNA: TGTGCCAGCAGGTCCAATGGCGGGGGGGCCTCAGAGGCAGCAGATACGCAGTATTTT
CDR3 protein: CASRSNGGGASEAADTQYF
V gene: TRBV7-2
D gene: TRBD2
J gene: TRBJ2-3
clone size: once
CDR3 length: 19